These 5 T cell receptor beta chains came from one sample sequenced in a study of T cell repertoires and HLA-DP antigens. These TCRs' antigens remain unknown. Libraries were prepared by immunoSEQ multiplex PCR; TCRdb keeps only in-frame clonotypes and omits some of them. The top ten hold 0.25% to 0.3% of the sample, which has some 110,000 clones, more than 85% seen once. The sequenced sample was CD4+ T cells from PBMCs. These receptors came from a young woman in good health and CMV-seronegative.

This sequence joins TRBV5-6 and TRBJ1-5; D may be TRBD1 (5 bases). Trimming removed 4 bases from V and 4 bases from J, with 9 bases in between. Germline CDR1 is SGHDT and CDR2 is YYEEEE. The CDR3 loop spans 13 amino acids. The CDR3 is CASSIQGNQPQHF. Written as DNA, the CDR3 is TGTGCCAGCAGCATTCAGGGAAATCAGCCCCAGCATTTT.

The chain has TRBV6-6 and TRBJ2-4; 8 positions match TRBD1. CDR1 MNHNY and CDR2 SVGAGI come from the germline V gene (reference sequence). V was pared by 4 bases and J by 11 bases, with 1 base of the junction left unmatched. This CDR3 spans 11 amino acids. CDR3 nucleotide sequence: TGTGCCAGCAGTTTCAGGGGGCTTCAGTACTTC. It specifies CASSFRGLQYF.

J is TRBJ1-4 and V is TRBV10-3; the D is unclear. The CDR3 covers 15 residues. Between the trimmed V and J ends, which lost 0 bases and 7 bases, there was a span of 12 bases. The germline gives CDR1 ENHRY, CDR2 SYGVKD. This chain's CDR3 is CAISESGMAGEKLFF. The CDR3 DNA follows: TGTGCCATCAGTGAGTCGGGGATGGCCGGTGAAAAACTGTTTTTT.

This clone was observed a handful of times. The chain has TRBV2 and TRBJ1-4; D uncertain. Trimming cost V 2 bases and J 7 bases, with 2 bases left between them. This CDR3 has 11 amino acids. The germline gives CDR1 SNHLY, CDR2 FYNNEI. The CDR3 sequence: CASSETEKLFF. The CDR3 bases are TGTGCCAGCAGTGAAACTGAAAAACTGTTTTTT.

The V call is TRBV28, the J call TRBJ2-3; no definite D call. This CDR3 has 11 residues. Germline CDR1 and CDR2: MDHEN and SYDVKM. Trimming pared 8 bases from V and 5 bases from J, leaving 8 bases between. CDR3: CASLYKDTQYF. DNA of the CDR3: TGTGCCAGCCTTTATAAAGATACGCAGTATTTT.